What follows describes a single TCR beta chain. Its binding antigen is unknown. No much larger clone is present one base from it, and per-base qualities are unavailable. The germline V gene sets CDR1 to MNHEY and CDR2 to SVGAGI. The CDR3 goes from the cysteine to the phenylalanine over 15 residues. The entry retains the CDR3 DNA only, 45 bases that are in frame from base 1. At the junction V is shortened by 2 bases and J by 7 bases, with 15 bases in between. This specimen comes from a study of blood T cell repertoires in COVID-19 (dated by TCRdb to 2018 to 2021). For the wider study: Samples from collaborators originated in the United States, Italy and Spain and spanned both the acute and convalescent phases of COVID-19. The samples were drawn from the first 160 participants of the ongoing ImmuneRACE study and from 950 to 1,500 subjects provided by 6 global collaborators. A de-identified subject ID, COVID-19 status, age in years and sex were almost always included in the sample metadata. Where HLA class I and class II types were available, the types were taken from metadata supplied by the sample provider, not from assay-based typing. The repertoires were released in a freely available public database meant as a resource for research on the immune response to SARS-CoV-2. The material from the prospective study consisted of cDNA or gDNA derived from T cells, B-cell-depleted T cells, or PBMCs. The dataset comprised deeply sampled blood TCRbeta repertoires from subjects exposed to, actively infected with, or recovered from COVID-19. The research as a whole found: The quantity of clinical and demographic metadata differed by source and by participant and was supplied without curation.

The immunoSEQ Assay, a bias-controlled multiplex PCR, was used to amplify TCRbeta CDR3 regions from genomic DNA. In the original analysis: Within the assay, amplification of reference gene primers was used to estimate how many nucleated cells each sample contained. To quantify the absolute abundance of each unique TCRbeta CDR3 rearrangement, sequence reads were collapsed and filtered. Productive Simpson clonality was computed per sample as the square root of Simpson's diversity index over productive rearrangements. This is the immuneACCESS table as TCRdb keeps it, with only in-frame sequences that have V and J called. A part of the clones is gone; compared with another copy, unresolved V genes explain less than half, and the rest is unexplained. V, J and clone size are those of that table, while D and trimming were read from the DNA. Recorded for this sample are about 130,000 clones; 85% of them occurred a single time. The ten largest clones capture over 20% of the sample.

Collaborating institutions collected whole blood in K2EDTA tubes following their own protocols. For TCRbeta analysis, collaborators shipped samples in one of three forms: frozen whole blood, isolated PBMCs, or DNA extracted from either of those sample types. Sequenced material: peripheral blood. This receptor was taken from a woman older than 75 with acute or convalescent COVID-19. Recombination linked TRBV6-5 to TRBJ1-5, with the D gene uncertain. The sequence in DNA is TGTGCCAGCAGTTACACGGCGGTGGGTGCCCAGCCCCAGCATTTT. Translated, it reads CASSYTAVGAQPQHF.